This TCR beta chain was sequenced in a study of cytomegalovirus exposure and HLA in healthy donors. The PCR had 60 Vbeta and 13 Jbeta primers. The table came from immunoSEQ multiplex PCR; TCRdb's copy has only in-frame clones and leaves some out. The table records some 130,000 clones, approximately 80% of them present only once. The V gene's germline CDR1 is SGHDN and CDR2 FVKESK. The ends were cut back, 6 bases at V and 2 bases at J, with 16 bases in the middle. The CDR3 consists of 15 residues. Input material: PBMCs. This TCR came from a girl aged 2 to 10 in good health and CMV-seronegative. The chain combines TRBV14 with TRBJ2-5, with D tentatively TRBD2 (5 bases). This CDR3 reads CASRPGLSGQETQYF. CDR3 bases: TGTGCCAGCAGGCCCGGGCTATCGGGACAAGAGACCCAGTACTTC.